Listed below are T cell receptor beta chains from one sample, sequenced in a study of persistence of HIV-infected CD4 T cells. TCRdb keeps only in-frame clones here, not all; method: immunoSEQ multiplex PCR. The table has about 36,000 clones, around four fifths seen once. Their antigen targets remain unknown. The sample consisted of cultured CD4+ T cells from PBMCs, taken from a patient who received antiretroviral therapy. These receptors were collected from an adult with HIV. The donor label of this sample is uncertain. The conserved cysteine and the conserved F or W are not part of the CDR3 here.

v_gene | CDR3aa
TRBV7-9 | ASSLAGAHDTQY
TRBV19 | ASTGTGALQKLF
TRBV3-1/TRBV3-2 | ASSQGFHRSTNTEAF
TRBV5-1 | ASSLQGLTEAF
TRBV10-2 | ASSRGGAYNEQF
TRBV6-4 | ASRDRALTGELF
TRBV7-3 | ASSLMGLAGGAHEQF
TRBV10-3 | AISRDGDTEAF
TRBV7-9 | ASSEGKAQPQH
TRBV12-3/TRBV12-4 | ASSPLQGEKLF
TRBV9 | ASSAHPDGEAF
TRBV9 | ASSTSLSSTDTQY
TRBV15 | ATSRDRGYNEQF
TRBV9 | ASSPQGFSIY
TRBV7-6 | ASSFLAGTGGSGGSYNEQF
TRBV2 | ASSEVEGGELF
TRBV4-2 | ASSQSGDRELF
TRBV24-1 | ATSGQRDEQF
TRBV6-5 | ASTSGNYNEQF
TRBV3-1/TRBV3-2 | ASSQDSVSGNTIY
TRBV3-1/TRBV3-2 | ASSQGNTDTQY
TRBV6-5 | ASSYYWEPNSPLH
TRBV3-1/TRBV3-2 | ASSQKMNTEAF
TRBV5-1 | ASSGWGGQETQY
TRBV5-1 | ASSLAGQYEQY
TRBV5-1 | ASSLGDREYGEQY
TRBV11-3 | ASSFGGRGEQF
TRBV9 | ASSERGDTGELF
TRBV7-9 | ASSLSEGFGYT
TRBV6-5 | ASKPGQGQPQH
TRBV10-2 | ASSYQGAGEQF
TRBV21-1 | ASSTRVLGYGYT
TRBV10-3 | ATRSSGNTIY
TRBV19 | ASSVPGRGNEKLF
TRBV12-3/TRBV12-4 | ASRGQSNYGYT
TRBV6-1 | ASSEGTGGYEPQH
TRBV27 | ASRLSGANVLT
TRBV9 | ASSVAGTSTDTQY
TRBV10-3 | AISEPTKGTEAF
TRBV10-3 | AISGETGGGWNTEAF
TRBV3-1/TRBV3-2 | ASSQIKNTGELF